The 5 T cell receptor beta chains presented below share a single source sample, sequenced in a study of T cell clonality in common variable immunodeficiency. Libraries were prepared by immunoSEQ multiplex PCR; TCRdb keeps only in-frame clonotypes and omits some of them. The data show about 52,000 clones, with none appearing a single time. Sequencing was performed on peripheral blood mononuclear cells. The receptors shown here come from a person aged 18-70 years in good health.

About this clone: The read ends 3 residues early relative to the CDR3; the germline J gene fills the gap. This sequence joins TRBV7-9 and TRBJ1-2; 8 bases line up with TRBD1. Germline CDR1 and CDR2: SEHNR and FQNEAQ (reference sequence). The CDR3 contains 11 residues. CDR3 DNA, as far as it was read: TGTGCCAGCGGAGGGACAGGTTTC. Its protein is CASGGTGF. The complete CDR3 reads CASGGTGFYTF.

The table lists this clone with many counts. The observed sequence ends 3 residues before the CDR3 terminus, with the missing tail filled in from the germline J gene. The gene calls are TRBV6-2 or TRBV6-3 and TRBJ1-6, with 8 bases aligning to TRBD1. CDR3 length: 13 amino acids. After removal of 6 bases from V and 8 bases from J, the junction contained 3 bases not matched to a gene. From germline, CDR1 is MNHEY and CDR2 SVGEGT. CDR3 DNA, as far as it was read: TGTGCCAGCAGGGACAGGGCTTATTCACCC. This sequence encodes CASRDRAYSP. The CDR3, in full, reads CASRDRAYSPLHF.

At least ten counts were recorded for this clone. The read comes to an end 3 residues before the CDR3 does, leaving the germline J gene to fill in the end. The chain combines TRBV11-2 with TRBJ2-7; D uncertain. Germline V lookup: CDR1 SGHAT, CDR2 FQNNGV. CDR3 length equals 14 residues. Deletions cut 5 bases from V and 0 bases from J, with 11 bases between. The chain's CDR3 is CASSRPPSSYEQYF. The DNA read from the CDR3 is TGTGCCAGCAGCCGTCCCCCCAGCTCCTACGAG.

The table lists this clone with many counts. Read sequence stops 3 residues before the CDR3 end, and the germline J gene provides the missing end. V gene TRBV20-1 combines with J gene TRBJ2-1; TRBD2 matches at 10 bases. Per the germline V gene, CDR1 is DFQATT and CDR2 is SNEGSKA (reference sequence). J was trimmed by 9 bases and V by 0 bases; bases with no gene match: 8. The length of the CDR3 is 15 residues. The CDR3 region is CSARDQRGGHIEQFF. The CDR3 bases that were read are TGCAGTGCTAGAGATCAGCGGGGGGGGCATATTGAG.

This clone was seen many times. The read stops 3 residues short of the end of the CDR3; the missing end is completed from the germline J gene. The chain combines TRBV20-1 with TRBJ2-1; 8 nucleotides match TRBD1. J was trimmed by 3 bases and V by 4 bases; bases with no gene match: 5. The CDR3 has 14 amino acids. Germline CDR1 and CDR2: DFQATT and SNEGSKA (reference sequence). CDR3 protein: CSANRGIDYNEQFF. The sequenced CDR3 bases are TGCAGTGCTAACAGGGGGATAGACTACAATGAG.